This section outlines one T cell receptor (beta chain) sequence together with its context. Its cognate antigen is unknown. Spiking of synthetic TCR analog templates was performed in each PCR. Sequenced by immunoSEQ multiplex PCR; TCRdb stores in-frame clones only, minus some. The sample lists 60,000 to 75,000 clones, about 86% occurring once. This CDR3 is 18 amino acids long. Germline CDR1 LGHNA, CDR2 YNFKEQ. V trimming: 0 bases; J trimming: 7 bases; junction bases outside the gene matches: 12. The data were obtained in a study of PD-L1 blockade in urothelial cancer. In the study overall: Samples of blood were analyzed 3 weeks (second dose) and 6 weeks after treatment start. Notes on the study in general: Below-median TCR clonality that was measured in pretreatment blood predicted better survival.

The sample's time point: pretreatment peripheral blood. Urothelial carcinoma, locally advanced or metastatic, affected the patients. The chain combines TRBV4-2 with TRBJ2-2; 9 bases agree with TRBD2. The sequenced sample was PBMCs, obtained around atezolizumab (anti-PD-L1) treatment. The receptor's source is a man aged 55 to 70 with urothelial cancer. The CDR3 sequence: CASSQETSAGGPVGELFF. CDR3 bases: TGTGCCAGCAGCCAAGAGACCAGTGCGGGGGGGCCGGTCGGGGAGCTGTTTTTT.